This T cell receptor (beta chain) is drawn from a study of T-cell reconstitution after alpha-beta-depleted transplantation in children. Per germline, CDR1 SEHNR and CDR2 FQNEAQ (reference sequence). This CDR3 contains 13 residues. As it was prepared, the TCRbeta library received unique molecular identifiers. TCRdb reprocessed the PCR reads via MiXCR and lists one record per CDR3 protein. The sample consists of hundreds of thousands of distinct CDR3 sequences, around 13% of them appearing once. As to this clonotype: Relative to the germline gene, one junction end is altered; a read error may explain this.

J is TRBJ2-2 and V is TRBV7-9; no clear D gene. This clonotype originated in a girl aged 2 to 10 with congenital amegakaryocytic thrombocytopenia, due to receive a stem cell transplant. Specimen: PBMCs, collected before TCRalphabeta/CD19-depleted stem cell transplant. For the CDR3, the DNA is TGTGGCAGCAGCTCAATGTCCACCGGGGAGCTGTTTTTT. It is translated as CGSSSMSTGELFF.